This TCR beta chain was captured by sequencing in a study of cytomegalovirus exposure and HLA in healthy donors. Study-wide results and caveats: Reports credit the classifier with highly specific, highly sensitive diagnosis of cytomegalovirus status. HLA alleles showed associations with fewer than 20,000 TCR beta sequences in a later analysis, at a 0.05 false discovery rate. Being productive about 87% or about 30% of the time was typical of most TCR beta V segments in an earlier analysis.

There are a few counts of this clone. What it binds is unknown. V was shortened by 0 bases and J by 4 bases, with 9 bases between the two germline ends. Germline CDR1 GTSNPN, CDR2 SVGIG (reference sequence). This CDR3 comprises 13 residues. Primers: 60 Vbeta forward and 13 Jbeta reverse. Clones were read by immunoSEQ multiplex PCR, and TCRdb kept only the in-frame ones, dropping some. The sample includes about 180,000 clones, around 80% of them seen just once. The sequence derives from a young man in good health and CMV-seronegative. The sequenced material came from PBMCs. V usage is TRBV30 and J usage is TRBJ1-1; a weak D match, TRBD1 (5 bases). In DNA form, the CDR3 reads TGTGCCTGGAGTGTACGTCAGGGCACTGAAGCTTTCTTT. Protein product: CAWSVRQGTEAFF.